A single T cell receptor beta chain is shown here with its context. No antigen is known for it. Time point defined: sample taken at primary tumor resection. Unsorted samples of tumor, nontumor lung or frozen PBMC had their whole RNA sequenced. The 55 to 90 donors had untreated early-stage non-small cell lung cancer. The data were taken from a study of spatial heterogeneity in lung cancer. Study-level information: There were consistently more beta-chain sequences detected than alpha-chain sequences. A unique TCR and UMI combination showed up more than ten times in raw reads, on average.

Findings and limits, study-wide: The study found ubiquitous expanded tumor TCRs in blood more at resection than follow-up.

V was trimmed by 5 bases and J by 9 bases, leaving 14 bases between them. The CDR3 length is 13 residues. Germline V gene lookup returns CDR1 SGHNT and CDR2 YENEEA. One entry per CDR3 protein, called by TCRdb with MiXCR from the 5' RACE reads. The table includes 35,000 to 55,000 distinct CDR3 sequences, approximately 7% detected once. The sequence was obtained from a female donor with early-stage non-small cell lung cancer. This chain connects TRBV11-3 to TRBJ2-1, with D possibly being TRBD1 (6 bases). Sequenced material: PBMCs, taken at surgery. The CDR3 sequence is CASSLGDIGEQFF. CDR3 DNA sequence: TGTGCCAGCAGCCTCGGGGACATCGGTGAGCAGTTCTTC.